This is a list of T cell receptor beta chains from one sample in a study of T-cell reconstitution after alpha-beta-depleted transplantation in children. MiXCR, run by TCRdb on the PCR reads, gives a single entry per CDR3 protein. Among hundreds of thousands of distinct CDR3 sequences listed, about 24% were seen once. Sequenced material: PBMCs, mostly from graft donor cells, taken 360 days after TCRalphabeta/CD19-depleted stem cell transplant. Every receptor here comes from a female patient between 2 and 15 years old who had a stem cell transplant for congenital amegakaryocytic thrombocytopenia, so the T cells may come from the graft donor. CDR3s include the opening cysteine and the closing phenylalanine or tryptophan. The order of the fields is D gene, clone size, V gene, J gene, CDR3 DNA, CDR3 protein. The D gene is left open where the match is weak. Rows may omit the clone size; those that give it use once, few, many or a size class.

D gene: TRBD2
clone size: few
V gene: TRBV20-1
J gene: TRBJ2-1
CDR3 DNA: TGCAGTGCTAGTACTAGCGGGAGACGGCATGAGCAGTTCTTC
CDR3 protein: CSASTSGRRHEQFF

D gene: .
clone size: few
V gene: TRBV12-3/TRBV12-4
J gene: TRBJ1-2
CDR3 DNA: TGTGCCAGCGAGCGACAGTTGAGGCATGGCTACACCTTC
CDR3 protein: CASERQLRHGYTF

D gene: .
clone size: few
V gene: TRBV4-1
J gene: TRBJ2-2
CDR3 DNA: TGCGCCAGCAGCCAAGAGGGGCGGGGGAACACCGGGGAGCTGTTTTTT
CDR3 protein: CASSQEGRGNTGELFF

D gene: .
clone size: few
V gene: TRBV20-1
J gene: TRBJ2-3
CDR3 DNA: TGCAGTGCTAGTGAGGCTAGCTTGTCAGATACGCAGTATTTT
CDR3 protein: CSASEASLSDTQYF

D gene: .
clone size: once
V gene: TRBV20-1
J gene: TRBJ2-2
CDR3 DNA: TGCAGTGCTACGGGGTCACTCCTAAGTACCGGGGAGCTGTTTTTT
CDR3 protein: CSATGSLLSTGELFF

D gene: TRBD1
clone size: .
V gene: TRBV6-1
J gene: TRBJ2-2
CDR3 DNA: TGTGCCAGTGCCCGGGACAGGGGAGAAACCGGGGAGCTGTTTTTT
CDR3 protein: CASARDRGETGELFF

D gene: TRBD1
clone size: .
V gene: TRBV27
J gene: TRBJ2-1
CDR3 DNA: TGTGCCAGCACCACGGGGACAGGGTCCTACAATGAGCAGTTCTTC
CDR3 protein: CASTTGTGSYNEQFF

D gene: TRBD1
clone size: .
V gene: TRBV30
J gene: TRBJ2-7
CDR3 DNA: TGTGCCGTAAGACAGGGAACGTACGAGCAGTACTTC
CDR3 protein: CAVRQGTYEQYF

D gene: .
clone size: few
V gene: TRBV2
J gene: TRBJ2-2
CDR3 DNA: TGTGCCAGCATGCCGACAGTCAACACCGGGGAGCTGTTTTTT
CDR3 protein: CASMPTVNTGELFF

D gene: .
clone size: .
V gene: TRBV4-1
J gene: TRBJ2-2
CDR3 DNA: TGCGCCAGCAGCCAAGGGATAGGGGGGACCGGGGAGCTGTTTTTT
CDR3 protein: CASSQGIGGTGELFF

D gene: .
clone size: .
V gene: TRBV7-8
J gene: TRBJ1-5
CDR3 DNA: TGTGCCAGCAGCAAAGTACTACGAACGTATCAGCCCCAGCATTTT
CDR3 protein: CASSKVLRTYQPQHF

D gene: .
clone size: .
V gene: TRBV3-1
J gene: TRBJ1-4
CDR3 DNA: TGTGCCAGCAGCCAAGTGGGATTAACTGAAAAACTGTTTTTT
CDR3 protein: CASSQVGLTEKLFF

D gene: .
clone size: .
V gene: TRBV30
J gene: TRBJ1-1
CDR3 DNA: TGTGCCTGCGACAGGTTAAACACTGAAGCTTTCTTT
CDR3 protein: CACDRLNTEAFF

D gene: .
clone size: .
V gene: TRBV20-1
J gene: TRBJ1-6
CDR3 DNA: TGCAGTGCTAGTTCTGGGGGAGGTGGTTCACCCCTCCACTTT
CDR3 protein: CSASSGGGGSPLHF

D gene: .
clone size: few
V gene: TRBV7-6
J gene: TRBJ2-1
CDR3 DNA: TGTGCCAGCAGCCCCCTGAGTAGGACGTACACCTACAATGAGCAGTTCTTC
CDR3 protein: CASSPLSRTYTYNEQFF

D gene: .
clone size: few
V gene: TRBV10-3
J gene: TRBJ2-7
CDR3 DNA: TGTGCCATCAGTGAGGGGCAGGGGAGCGTCTCCTACGAGCAGTACTTC
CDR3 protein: CAISEGQGSVSYEQYF

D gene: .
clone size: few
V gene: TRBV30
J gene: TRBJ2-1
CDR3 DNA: TGTGCCTGGATGAAACACTGGGGCGGGGAGTTCTTC
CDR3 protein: CAWMKHWGGEFF

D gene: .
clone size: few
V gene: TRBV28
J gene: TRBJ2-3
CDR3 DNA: TGTGCCAGCAGTTTGCGGGGAACCACAGATACGCAGTATTTT
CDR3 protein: CASSLRGTTDTQYF

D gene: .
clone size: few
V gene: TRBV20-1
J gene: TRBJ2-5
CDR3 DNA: TGCAGTGCTAGAGGGGCACCCACAGGGATGGAGACCCAGTACTTC
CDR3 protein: CSARGAPTGMETQYF

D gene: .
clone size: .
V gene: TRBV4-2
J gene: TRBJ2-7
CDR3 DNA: TGTGCCAGCAGCCAAGATTTTGCAGGCGAGCAGTACTTC
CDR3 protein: CASSQDFAGEQYF

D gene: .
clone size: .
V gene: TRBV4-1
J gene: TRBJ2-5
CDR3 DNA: TGCGCCAGCAGCCAAGTGATGATGACAGGACCAGAGACCCAGTACTTC
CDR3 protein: CASSQVMMTGPETQYF

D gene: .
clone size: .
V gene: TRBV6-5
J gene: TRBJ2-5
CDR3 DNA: TGTGCCAGCAGTTACTCAAGCAGGGCAGAGATCCAGTACTTC
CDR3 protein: CASSYSSRAEIQYF

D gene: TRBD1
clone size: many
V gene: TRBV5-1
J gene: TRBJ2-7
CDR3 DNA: TGCGCCAGCAGCGTTACAGGGGCCAGCTCCTACGAGCAGTACTTC
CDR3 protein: CASSVTGASSYEQYF

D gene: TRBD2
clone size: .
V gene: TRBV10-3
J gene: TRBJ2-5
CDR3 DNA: TGTGCCATCAGTGGGAAACCGGGACTAGAGACACAAGAGACCCAGTACTTC
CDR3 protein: CAISGKPGLETQETQYF

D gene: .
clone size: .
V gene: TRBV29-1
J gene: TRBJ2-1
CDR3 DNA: TGCAGCGCTAAAGGGGGACTAACCTACAATGAGCAGTTCTTC
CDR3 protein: CSAKGGLTYNEQFF

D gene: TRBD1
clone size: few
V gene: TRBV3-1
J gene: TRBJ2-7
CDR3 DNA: TGTGCCAGCAGCGATGTCGGGACAGCCTACTACGAGCAGTACTTC
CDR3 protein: CASSDVGTAYYEQYF

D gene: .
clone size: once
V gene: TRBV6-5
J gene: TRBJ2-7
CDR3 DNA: TGTGCCAGCAGTTATGGGGCGGGCCGAATCTACGAGCAGTACTTC
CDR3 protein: CASSYGAGRIYEQYF

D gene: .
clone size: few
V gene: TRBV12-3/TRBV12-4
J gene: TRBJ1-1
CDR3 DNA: TGTGCCAGCAGTGGAACCAGGGTGAGCACTGAAGCTTTCTTT
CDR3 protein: CASSGTRVSTEAFF

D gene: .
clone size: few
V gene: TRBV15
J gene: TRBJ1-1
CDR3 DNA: TGTGCCACCAGCAGAGATAGCACTGGCCTAATGAACACTGAAGCTTTCTTT
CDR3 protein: CATSRDSTGLMNTEAFF

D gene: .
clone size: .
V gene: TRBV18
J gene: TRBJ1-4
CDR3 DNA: TGTGCCAGCTCAAGTTCAGGGGCGAGGCCTGAAAAACTGTTTTTT
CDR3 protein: CASSSSGARPEKLFF

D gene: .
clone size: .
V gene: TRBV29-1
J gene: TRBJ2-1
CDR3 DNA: TGCAGCGTTGAAAGGGATGAGCAGTTCTTC
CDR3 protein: CSVERDEQFF

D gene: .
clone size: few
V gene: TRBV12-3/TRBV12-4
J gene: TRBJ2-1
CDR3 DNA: TGTGCCAGCAGCCTAGGACTATTCAATGAGCAGTTCTTC
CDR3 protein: CASSLGLFNEQFF